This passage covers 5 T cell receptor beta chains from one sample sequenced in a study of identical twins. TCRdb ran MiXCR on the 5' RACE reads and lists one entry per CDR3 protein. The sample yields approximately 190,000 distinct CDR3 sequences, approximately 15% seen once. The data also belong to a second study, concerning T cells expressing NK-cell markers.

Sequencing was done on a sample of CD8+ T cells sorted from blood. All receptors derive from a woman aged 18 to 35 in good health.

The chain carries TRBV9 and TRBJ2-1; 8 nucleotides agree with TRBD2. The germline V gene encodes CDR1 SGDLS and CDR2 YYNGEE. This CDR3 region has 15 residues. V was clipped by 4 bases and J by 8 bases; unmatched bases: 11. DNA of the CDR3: TGTGCCAGCAGCCCCGGGGGGGCATGGGGGGATGAGCAGTTCTTC. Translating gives CASSPGGAWGDEQFF.

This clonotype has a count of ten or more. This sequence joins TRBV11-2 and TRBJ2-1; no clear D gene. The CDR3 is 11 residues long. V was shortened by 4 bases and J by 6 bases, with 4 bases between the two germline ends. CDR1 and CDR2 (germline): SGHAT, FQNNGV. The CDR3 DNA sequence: TGTGCCAGCAGCTCTATCAATGAGCAGTTCTTC. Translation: CASSSINEQFF.

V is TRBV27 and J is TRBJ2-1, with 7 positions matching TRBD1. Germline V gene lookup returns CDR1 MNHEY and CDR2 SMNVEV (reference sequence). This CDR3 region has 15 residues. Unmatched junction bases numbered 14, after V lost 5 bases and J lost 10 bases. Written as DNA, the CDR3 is TGTGCCAGCAGTCCTAACCTCGGGACAGAACGGGAGCAGTTCTTC. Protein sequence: CASSPNLGTEREQFF.

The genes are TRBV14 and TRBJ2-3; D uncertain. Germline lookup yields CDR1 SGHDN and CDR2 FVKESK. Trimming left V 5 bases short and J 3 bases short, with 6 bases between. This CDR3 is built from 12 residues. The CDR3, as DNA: TGTGCCAGCAGCGCCCAAACAGATACGCAGTATTTT. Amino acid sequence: CASSAQTDTQYF.

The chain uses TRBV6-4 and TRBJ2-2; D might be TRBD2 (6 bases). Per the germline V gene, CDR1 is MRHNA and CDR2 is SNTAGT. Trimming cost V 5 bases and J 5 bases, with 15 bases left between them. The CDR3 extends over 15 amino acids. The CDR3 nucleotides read TGTGCCAGCAGTTGGGACTTTTCGACGACCGGGGAGCTGTTTTTT. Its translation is CASSWDFSTTGELFF.